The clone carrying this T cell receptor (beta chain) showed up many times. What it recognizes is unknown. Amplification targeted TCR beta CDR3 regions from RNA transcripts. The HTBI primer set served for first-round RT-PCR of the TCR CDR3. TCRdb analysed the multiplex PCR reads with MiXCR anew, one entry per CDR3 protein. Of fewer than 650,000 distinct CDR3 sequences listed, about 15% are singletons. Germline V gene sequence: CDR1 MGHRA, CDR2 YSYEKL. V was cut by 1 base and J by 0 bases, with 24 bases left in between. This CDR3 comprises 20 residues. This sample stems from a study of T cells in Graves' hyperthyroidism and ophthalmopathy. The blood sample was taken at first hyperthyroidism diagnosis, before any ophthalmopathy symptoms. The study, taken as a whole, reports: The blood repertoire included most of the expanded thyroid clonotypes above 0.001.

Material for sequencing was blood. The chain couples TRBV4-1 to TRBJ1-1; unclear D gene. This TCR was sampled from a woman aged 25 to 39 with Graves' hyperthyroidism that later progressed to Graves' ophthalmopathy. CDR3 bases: TGCGCCAGCAGCCAAGTTCTGTGGGTCCGGCCGTTCGGTCTGAACACTGAAGCTTTCTTT. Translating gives CASSQVLWVRPFGLNTEAFF.